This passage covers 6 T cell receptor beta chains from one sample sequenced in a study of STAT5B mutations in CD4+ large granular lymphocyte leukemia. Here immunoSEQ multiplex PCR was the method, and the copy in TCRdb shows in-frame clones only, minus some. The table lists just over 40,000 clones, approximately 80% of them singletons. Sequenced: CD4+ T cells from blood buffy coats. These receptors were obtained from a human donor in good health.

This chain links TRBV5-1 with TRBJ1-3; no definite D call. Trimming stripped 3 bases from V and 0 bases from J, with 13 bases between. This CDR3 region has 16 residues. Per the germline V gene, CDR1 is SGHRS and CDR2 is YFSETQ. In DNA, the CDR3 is TGCGCCAGCAGCTCGCAAAGCTCAGCCTCTGGAAACACCATATATTTT. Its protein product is CASSSQSSASGNTIYF.

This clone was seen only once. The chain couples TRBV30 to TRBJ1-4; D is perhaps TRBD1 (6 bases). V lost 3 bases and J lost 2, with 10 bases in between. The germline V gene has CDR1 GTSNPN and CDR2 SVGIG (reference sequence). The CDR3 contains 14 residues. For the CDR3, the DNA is TGTGCCTGGAGGGATACAGGGACTAATGAAAAACTGTTTTTT. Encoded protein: CAWRDTGTNEKLFF.

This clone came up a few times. CDR3 region: CASRPVPGPHSYEQYF. CDR3 coding DNA: TGTGCAAGTCGTCCCGTCCCGGGACCACACTCCTACGAGCAGTACTTC. The V and J genes are TRBV12-2 and TRBJ2-7. TRBV12-2 is a pseudogene. The CDR3 has 16 amino acids.

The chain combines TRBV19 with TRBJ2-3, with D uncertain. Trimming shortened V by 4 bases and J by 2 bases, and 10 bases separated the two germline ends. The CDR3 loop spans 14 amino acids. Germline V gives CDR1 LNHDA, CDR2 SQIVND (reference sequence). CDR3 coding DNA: TGTGCCAGTAGTAGGGCAGGATTCACAGATACGCAGTATTTT. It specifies CASSRAGFTDTQYF.

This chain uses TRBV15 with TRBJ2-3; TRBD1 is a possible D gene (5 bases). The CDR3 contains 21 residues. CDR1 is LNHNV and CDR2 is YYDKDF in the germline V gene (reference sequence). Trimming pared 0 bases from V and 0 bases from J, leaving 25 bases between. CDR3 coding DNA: TGTGCCACCAGCAGAGATAGTTGGCCATTTCCGACAGCCTCTAGCACAGATACGCAGTATTTT. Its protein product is CATSRDSWPFPTASSTDTQYF.

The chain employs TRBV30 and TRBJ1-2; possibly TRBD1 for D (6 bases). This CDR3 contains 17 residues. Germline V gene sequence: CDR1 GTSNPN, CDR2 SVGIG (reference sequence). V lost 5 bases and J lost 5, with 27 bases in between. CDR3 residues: CAWGRPWGGGTAYGYTF. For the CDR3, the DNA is TGTGCCTGGGGGCGACCTTGGGGGGGCGGAACGGCTTATGGCTACACCTTC.